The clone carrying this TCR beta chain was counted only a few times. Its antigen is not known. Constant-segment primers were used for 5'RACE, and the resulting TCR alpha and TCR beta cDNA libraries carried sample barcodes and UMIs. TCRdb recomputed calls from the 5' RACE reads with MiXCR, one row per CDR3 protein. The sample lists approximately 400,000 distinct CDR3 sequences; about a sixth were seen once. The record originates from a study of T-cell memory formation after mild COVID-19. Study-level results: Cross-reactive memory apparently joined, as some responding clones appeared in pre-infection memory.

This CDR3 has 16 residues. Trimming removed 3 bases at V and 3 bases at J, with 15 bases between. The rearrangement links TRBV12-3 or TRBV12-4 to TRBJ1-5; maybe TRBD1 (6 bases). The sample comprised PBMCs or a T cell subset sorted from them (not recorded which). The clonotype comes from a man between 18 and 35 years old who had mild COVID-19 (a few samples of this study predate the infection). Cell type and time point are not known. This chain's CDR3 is CASSFGGGQFNQPQHF. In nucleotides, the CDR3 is TGTGCCAGCAGTTTCGGTGGTGGACAGTTCAATCAGCCCCAGCATTTT.